This note documents a single T cell receptor (beta chain) sequence. Its specific antigen is unknown. Within one base of it there is no much larger clone, and no base qualities were kept. This sample was included in a study of glioma-infiltrating T cells after dendritic cell vaccination (dated by TCRdb to between 2015 and 2016). The study in broad terms: A cohort of 15 glioblastoma patients from Phase I and II dendritic cell vaccination trials was included, of whom 9 were newly diagnosed and 6 had recurrent disease. Tumor-infiltrating lymphocyte content was quantified and tumor and blood repertoires were compared in dendritic cell-vaccinated glioblastoma patients by deep sequencing of TCR beta CDR3 regions. The vaccine was prepared from monocyte-derived dendritic cells that were cultured for approximately seven days with IL-4 and GM-CSF and then pulsed overnight with autologous tumor lysate. Each patient got three intradermal injections of the dendritic cell vaccine, spaced at biweekly intervals, in the arm below the axilla. Survival after dendritic cell vaccination was correlated with TCR sequencing metrics, such as TIL content and the overlap between tumor and blood repertoires. Between 2003 and 2012, patients were given autologous tumor lysate-pulsed dendritic cell vaccination. The full study reports these points: The three-group TCR overlap response model was characterized as speculative, and prospective validation of the model was stated to be required. Higher estimated pretreatment TIL content predicted longer time to progression and overall survival after dendritic cell vaccination. The cohort was small and heterogeneous, few patients had complete blood and tumor sets, and even fewer had initial-recurrent tumor pairs. No direct relationship between TCR clonality and survival was found, suggesting a diverse polyclonal response may matter.

Trimming takes 6 bases from V and 7 bases from J, and the germline ends sit 12 bases apart. Looking up the germline V gene yields CDR1 MDHEN and CDR2 SYDVKM. Including the terminal cysteine and phenylalanine, the CDR3 comprises 12 residues. The read is trimmed to its CDR3 DNA, 36 bases read in frame from base 1. Selection of patients required sufficient residual fresh-frozen tumor tissue and over two years of available survival data. An isocitrate dehydrogenase mutation was not carried by any of the glioblastoma patients, although molecular status was otherwise variable. PBMC were collected before vaccination, two weeks after the third vaccination, and at tumor progression if progression occurred. Genomic DNA was extracted with the Qiagen DNeasy Blood extraction Kit. TCRB CDR3 regions were amplified from 1.5 to 2.5 ug genomic DNA, or all available DNA if less, using the immunoSEQ assay. For multiplex PCR, 60 forward primers for TCR V beta segments and 13 reverse primers for J beta segments were used. To estimate reads per starting template, synthetic control templates were spiked into each sample at limiting dilution. Reads of 87 bp were generated by sequencing on the Illumina HiSeq System. In the original analysis: PCR and sequencing errors were removed by a nearest neighbor algorithm that merged closely related sequences. TCR overlap was defined as the percentage of unique tumor TCR beta sequences that were also found in the peripheral blood of the same patient. Held by TCRdb, this immuneACCESS table contains in-frame sequences only and omits some clones. Under half of the omission traces to an unresolved V gene where checked; the cause of the rest is unknown. For V, J and clone size, that table is used; D and trimming come from the DNA. The sample table shows 40,000 to 60,000 clones, and 85% to 90% are seen once. Of the sample, about an eighth is held by the ten largest clones.

Rearrangement joined TRBV28 to TRBJ1-2, with the D gene not confidently named. The material sequenced was blood, taken before dendritic cell vaccination. This TCR was sampled from a human donor with glioblastoma. Here the CDR3 is given as CASRTLMSGYTF. The sequence in DNA is TGTGCCAGCAGAACATTGATGTCTGGCTACACCTTC.